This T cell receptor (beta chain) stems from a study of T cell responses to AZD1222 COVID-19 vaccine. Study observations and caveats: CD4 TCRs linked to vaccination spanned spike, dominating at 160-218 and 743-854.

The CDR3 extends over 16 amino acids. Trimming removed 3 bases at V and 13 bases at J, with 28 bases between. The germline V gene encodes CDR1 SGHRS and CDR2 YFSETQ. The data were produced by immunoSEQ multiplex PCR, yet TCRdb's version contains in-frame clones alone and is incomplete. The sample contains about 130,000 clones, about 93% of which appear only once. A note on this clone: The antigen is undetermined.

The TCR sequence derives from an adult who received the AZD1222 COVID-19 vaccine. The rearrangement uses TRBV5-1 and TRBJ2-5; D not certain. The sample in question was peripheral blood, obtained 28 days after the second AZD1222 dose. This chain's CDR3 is CASSSTPAESLSGMYF. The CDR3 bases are TGCGCCAGCAGCTCCACTCCGGCGGAGTCGTTGAGTGGGATGTACTTC.